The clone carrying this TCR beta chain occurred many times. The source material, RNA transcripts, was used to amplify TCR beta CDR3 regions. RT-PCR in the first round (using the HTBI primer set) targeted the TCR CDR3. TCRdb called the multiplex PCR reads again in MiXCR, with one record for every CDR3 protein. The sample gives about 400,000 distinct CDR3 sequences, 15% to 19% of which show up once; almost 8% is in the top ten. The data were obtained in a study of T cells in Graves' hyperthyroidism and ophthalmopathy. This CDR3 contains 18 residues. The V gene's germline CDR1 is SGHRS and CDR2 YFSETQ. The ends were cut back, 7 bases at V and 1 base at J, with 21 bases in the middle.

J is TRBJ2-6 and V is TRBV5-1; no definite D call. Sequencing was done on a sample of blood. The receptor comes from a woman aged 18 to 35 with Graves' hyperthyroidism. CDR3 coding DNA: TGCGCCAGCGGCCCGCCCTTCCAAGGGCCATCTGGGGCCAACGTCCTGACTTTC. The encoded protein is CASGPPFQGPSGANVLTF.